This T cell receptor (beta chain) was identified in a study of response to subunit inactivated influenza vaccine. This clonotype was observed a handful of times. Its antigen is still unknown. This CDR3 contains 14 residues. Germline V gives CDR1 SGHRS, CDR2 YFSETQ. V was trimmed by 4 bases and J by 6 bases, leaving 13 bases between them. TCRdb analysed the RT-PCR reads with MiXCR anew, one entry per CDR3 protein. The sample lists around 570,000 distinct CDR3 sequences; approximately 7.1% were seen once. Study-level results: Only a handful of new T cells, the authors suggested, are recruited with each seasonal influenza vaccination.

The TCR sequence derives from a man aged 50 to 69 who received an inactivated influenza vaccine. Sequencing used PBMCs from blood, obtained roughly 24 months after vaccination. The V and J genes are TRBV5-1 and TRBJ2-2; D gene uncertain. The CDR3: CASSPGRASGELFF. CDR3 coding DNA: TGCGCCAGCAGCCCCGGTAGGGCGTCCGGGGAGCTGTTTTTT.